The entry below gives a single T cell receptor beta chain sequence along with its context. These data come from a study of blood T cell repertoires in COVID-19. As processed by the authors: From reference gene primer amplification, estimates of nucleated cell counts were derived. Measured with immunoSEQ multiplex PCR; TCRdb has only the in-frame clones, and not every one. V, J and clone size are taken as reported in that table, and D and trimming were inferred from the DNA itself. The sample has more than 35,000 clones; about two thirds are singletons. The sequenced material came from peripheral blood. The receptor's source is an elderly man with acute or convalescent COVID-19.

This CDR3 is CASSIVGGNTEAFF. As DNA, the CDR3 is TGTGCCAGTAGTATTGTGGGGGGTAACACTGAAGCTTTCTTT. The chain recombines TRBV19 with TRBJ1-1; maybe TRBD1 (5 bases). V lost 3 bases, J lost 2 bases, and 10 bases lay in between. Germline CDR1 and CDR2: LNHDA and SQIVND (reference sequence). The CDR3 runs 14 residues.